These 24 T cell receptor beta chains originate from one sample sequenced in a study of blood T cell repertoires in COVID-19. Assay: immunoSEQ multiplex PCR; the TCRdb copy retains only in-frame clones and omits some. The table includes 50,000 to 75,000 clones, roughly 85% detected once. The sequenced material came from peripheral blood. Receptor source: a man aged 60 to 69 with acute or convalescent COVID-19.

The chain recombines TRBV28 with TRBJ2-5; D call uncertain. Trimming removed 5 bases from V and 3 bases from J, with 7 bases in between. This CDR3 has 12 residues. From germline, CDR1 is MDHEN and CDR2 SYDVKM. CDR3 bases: TGTGCCAGCAGTCCCAGTAAAGAGACCCAGTACTTC. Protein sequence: CASSPSKETQYF.

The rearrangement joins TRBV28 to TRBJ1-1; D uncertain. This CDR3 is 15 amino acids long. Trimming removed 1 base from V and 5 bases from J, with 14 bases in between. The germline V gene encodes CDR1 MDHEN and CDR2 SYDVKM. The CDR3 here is CASSLLGRKKTEAFF. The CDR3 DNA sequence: TGTGCCAGCAGTTTATTGGGCAGGAAGAAGACTGAAGCTTTCTTT.

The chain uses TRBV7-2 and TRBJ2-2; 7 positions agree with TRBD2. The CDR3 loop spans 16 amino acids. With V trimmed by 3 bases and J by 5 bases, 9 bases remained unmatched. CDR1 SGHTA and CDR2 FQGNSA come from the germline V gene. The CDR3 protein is CASSLRALAETGELFF. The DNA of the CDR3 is TGTGCCAGCAGCTTGAGGGCCCTAGCGGAAACCGGGGAGCTGTTTTTT.

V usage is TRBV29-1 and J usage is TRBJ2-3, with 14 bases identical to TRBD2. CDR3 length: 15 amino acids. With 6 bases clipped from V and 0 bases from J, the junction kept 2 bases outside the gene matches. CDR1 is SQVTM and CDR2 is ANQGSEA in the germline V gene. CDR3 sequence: CSVGTSGGSTDTQYF. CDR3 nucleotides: TGCAGCGTAGGGACTAGCGGGGGTAGCACAGATACGCAGTATTTT.

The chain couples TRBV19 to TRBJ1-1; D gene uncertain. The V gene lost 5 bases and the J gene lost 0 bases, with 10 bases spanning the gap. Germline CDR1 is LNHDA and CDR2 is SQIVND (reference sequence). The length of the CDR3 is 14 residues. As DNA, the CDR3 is TGTGCCAGTAGTTGGGAGGGTATGAACACTGAAGCTTTCTTT. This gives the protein CASSWEGMNTEAFF.

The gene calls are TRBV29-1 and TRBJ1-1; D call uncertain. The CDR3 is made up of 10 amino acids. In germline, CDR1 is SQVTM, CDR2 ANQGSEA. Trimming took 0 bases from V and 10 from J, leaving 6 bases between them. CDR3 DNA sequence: TGCAGCGTTGAAGATCCCGGAGCTTTCTTT. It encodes CSVEDPGAFF.

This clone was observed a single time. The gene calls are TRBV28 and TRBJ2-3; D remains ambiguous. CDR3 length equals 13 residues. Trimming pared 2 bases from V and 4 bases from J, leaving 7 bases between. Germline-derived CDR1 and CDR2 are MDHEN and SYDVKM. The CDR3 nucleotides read TGTGCCAGCAGTTTAATGCGGTCAGATACGCAGTATTTT. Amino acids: CASSLMRSDTQYF. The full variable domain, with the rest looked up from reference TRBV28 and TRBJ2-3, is DVKVTQSSRYLVKRTGEKVFLECVQDMDHENMFWYRQDPGLGLRLIYFSYDVKMKEKGDIPEGYSVSREKKERFSLILESASTNQTSMYLCASSLMRSDTQYFGPGTRLTVL.

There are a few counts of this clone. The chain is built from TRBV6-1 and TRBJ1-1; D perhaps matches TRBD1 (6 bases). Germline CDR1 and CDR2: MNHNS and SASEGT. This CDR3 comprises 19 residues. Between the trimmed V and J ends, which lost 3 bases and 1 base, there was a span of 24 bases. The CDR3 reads CASSERPLWLTGPNTEAFF. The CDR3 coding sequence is TGTGCCAGCAGTGAGAGACCCCTTTGGTTGACAGGCCCGAACACTGAAGCTTTCTTT.

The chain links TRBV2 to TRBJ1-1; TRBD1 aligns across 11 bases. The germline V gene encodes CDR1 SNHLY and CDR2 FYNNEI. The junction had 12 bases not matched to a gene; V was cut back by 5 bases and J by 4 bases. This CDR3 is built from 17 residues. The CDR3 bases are TGTGCCAGCAGTCCGGAAATATCCGGGACAGGGGGCACTGAAGCTTTCTTT. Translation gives CASSPEISGTGGTEAFF.

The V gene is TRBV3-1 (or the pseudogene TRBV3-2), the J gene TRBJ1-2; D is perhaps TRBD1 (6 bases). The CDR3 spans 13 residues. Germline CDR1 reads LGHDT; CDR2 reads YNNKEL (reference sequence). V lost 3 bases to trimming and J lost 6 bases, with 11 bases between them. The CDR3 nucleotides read TGTGCCAGCAGCCACGGACCAGGGGATGGCTACACCTTC. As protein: CASSHGPGDGYTF.

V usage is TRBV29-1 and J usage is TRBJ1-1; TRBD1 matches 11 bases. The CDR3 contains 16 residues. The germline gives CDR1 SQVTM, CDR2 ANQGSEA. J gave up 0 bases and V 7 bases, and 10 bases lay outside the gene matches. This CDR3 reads CSALPGQGGMNTEAFF. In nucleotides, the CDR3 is TGCAGCGCCCTCCCGGGACAGGGGGGTATGAACACTGAAGCTTTCTTT.

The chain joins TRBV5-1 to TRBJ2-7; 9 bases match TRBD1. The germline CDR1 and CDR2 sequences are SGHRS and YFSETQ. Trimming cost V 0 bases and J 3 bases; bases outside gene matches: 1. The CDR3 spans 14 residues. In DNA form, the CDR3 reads TGCGCCAGCAGCTTGGAGGACAGGGGCTACGAGCAGTACTTC. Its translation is CASSLEDRGYEQYF.

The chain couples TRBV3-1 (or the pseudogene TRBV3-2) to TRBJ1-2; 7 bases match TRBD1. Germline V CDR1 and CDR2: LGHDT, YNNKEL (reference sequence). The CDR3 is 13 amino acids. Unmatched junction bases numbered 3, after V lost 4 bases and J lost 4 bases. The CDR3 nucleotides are TGTGCCAGCAGCCGGGACAGTAGCTATGGCTACACCTTC. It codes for CASSRDSSYGYTF.

The CDR3 DNA is TGTGCCAGCAGCCTAGCGGGAATCCACGAGCAGTACTTC. Translated: CASSLAGIHEQYF. The chain recombines TRBV6-5 with TRBJ2-7; TRBD2 aligns across 9 bases. V gave up 6 bases and J gave up 5 bases; unmatched junction bases: 5. Per germline, CDR1 MNHEY and CDR2 SVGAGI. This CDR3 region has 13 residues.

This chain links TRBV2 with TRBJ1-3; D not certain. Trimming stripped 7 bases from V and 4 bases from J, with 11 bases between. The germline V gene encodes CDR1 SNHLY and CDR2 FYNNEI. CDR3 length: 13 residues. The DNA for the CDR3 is TGTGCCAGCAACCCTGAGCGGGGAAACACCATATATTTT. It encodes CASNPERGNTIYF.

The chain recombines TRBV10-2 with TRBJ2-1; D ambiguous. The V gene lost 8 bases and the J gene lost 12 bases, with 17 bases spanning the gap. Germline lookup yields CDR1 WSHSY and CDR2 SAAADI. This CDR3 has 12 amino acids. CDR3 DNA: TGCGCCAGCGTCGATATTGGAGTCGCGCAGTTCTTC. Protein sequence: CASVDIGVAQFF.

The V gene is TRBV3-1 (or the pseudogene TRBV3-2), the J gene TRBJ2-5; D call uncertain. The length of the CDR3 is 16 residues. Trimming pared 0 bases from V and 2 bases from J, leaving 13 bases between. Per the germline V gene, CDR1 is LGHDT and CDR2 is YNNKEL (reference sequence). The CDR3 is CASSQDLTVAQETQYF. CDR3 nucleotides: TGTGCCAGCAGCCAAGACCTAACCGTTGCTCAAGAGACCCAGTACTTC.

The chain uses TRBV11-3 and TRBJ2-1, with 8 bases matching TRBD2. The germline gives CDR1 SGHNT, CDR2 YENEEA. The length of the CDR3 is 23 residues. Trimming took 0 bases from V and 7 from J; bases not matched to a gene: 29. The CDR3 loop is CASSLDWSSGPAKERGITNEQFF. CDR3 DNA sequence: TGTGCCAGCAGCTTAGATTGGTCTAGCGGGCCGGCCAAAGAGCGAGGCATAACAAATGAGCAGTTCTTC.

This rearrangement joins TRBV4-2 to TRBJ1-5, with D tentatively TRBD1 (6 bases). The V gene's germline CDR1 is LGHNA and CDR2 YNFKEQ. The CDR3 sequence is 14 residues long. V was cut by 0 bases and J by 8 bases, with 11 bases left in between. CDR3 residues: CASSQEGAVEPQHF. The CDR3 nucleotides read TGTGCCAGCAGCCAAGAGGGGGCGGTGGAGCCCCAGCATTTT.

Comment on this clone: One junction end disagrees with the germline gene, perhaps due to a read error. DNA for the CDR3: TGTGCTAGCAGCCAGAGGGGGCCCAGCTCCTACAATGAGCAGTTCTTC. This sequence encodes CASSQRGPSSYNEQFF. The V and J genes are TRBV7-7 and TRBJ2-1; 7 nucleotides agree with TRBD1. CDR1 is SSHAT and CDR2 is FNYEAQ in the germline V gene (reference sequence). The CDR3 has 16 amino acids.

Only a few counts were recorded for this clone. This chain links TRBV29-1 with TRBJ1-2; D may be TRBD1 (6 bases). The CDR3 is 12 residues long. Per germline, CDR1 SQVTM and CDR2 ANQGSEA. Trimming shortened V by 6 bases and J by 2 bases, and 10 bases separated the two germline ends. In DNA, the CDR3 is TGCAGCGTCCGGACAGAAAACTATGGCTACACCTTC. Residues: CSVRTENYGYTF.

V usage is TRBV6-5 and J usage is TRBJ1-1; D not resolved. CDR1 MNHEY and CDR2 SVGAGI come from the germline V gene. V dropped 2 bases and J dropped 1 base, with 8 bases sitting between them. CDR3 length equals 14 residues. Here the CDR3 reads CASSYLQENTEAFF. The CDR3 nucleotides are TGTGCCAGCAGTTACCTCCAGGAGAACACTGAAGCTTTCTTT.

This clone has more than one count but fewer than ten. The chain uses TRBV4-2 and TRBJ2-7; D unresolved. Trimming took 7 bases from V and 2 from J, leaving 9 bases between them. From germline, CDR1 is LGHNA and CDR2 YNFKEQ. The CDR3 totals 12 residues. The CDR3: CASISQTYEQYF. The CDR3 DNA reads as TGTGCCAGCATATCACAGACCTACGAGCAGTACTTC.

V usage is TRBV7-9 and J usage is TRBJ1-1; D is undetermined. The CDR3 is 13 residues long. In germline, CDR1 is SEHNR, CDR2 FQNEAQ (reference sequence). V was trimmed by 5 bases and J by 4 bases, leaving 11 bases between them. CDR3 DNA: TGTGCCAGCAGCCCTCGATCGGGCACTGAAGCTTTCTTT. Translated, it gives CASSPRSGTEAFF.